The 17 T cell receptor beta chains presented below share a single source sample, sequenced in a study of T cell repertoires in cytomegalovirus infection. Their specific antigens are unknown. Each CDR3 protein gets one entry after TCRdb re-called the reads with MiXCR. Of under 850,000 distinct CDR3 sequences in the sample, roughly 30% were seen once. The starting material was cultured PBMCs, obtained from culture after CMV antigen stimulation. The origin of the receptors is a human donor in good health (CMV status not recorded). Some clones in this sample may be carry-over from other donors' samples.

This clonotype was counted between two and nine times. V is TRBV12-3 or TRBV12-4 and J is TRBJ1-2, with D maybe TRBD1 (5 bases). With 11 bases removed from V and 0 bases from J, the gap between germline ends came to 16 bases. The CDR3 spans 14 residues. CDR3 in DNA: TGTGCCTCCCCGTGGGGGACGGCTAACTATGGCTACACCTTC. Protein: CASPWGTANYGYTF.

This chain joins TRBV4-3 and TRBJ1-1, with D possibly matching TRBD1 (5 bases). CDR3 length: 15 residues. With 0 bases removed from V and 6 bases from J, the gap between germline ends came to 14 bases. Germline loops: CDR1 LGHNA, CDR2 YSLEER. The CDR3 DNA reads as TGCGCCAGCAGCCAAGATGGGGGGAGGTTGTCTGAAGCTTTCTTT. Protein: CASSQDGGRLSEAFF.

This chain uses TRBV12-3 or TRBV12-4 with TRBJ1-1; 10 positions match TRBD1. J lost 1 base, V lost 4 bases, and 6 bases had no gene match. The CDR3 loop spans 16 amino acids. The CDR3 loop is CASSSGTGVENTEAFF. The CDR3 DNA reads TGTGCCAGCAGTTCCGGGACAGGGGTCGAGAACACTGAAGCTTTCTTT.

The chain links TRBV6-1 to TRBJ2-7; 8 nucleotides match TRBD2. The germline V gene has CDR1 MNHNS and CDR2 SASEGT. CDR3 length equals 16 residues. V lost 5 bases to trimming and J lost 2 bases; unmatched junction nucleotides: 11. The CDR3 region is CASSSPRRGLAYEQYF. The CDR3, as DNA: TGTGCCAGCAGTTCCCCGAGGAGGGGACTAGCCTACGAGCAGTACTTC.

This chain connects TRBV2 to TRBJ1-1; perhaps TRBD1 as D (6 bases). Germline V CDR1 and CDR2: SNHLY, FYNNEI. V lost 6 bases, J lost 0 bases, and 17 bases lay in between. The CDR3 is made up of 16 amino acids. The CDR3 reads CASRHHRQDMNTEAFF. Written as DNA, the CDR3 is TGTGCCAGCAGGCACCACCGACAGGACATGAACACTGAAGCTTTCTTT. The entire variable domain, with the rest obtained from reference TRBV2 and TRBJ1-1, is as follows: EPEVTQTPSHQVTQMGQEVILRCVPISNHLYFYWYRQILGQKVEFLVSFYNNEISEKSEIFDDQFSVERPDGSNFTLKIRSTKLEDSAMYFCASRHHRQDMNTEAFFGQGTRLTVV.

V gene TRBV12-3 or TRBV12-4 combines with J gene TRBJ2-3, with D perhaps TRBD1 (6 bases). This CDR3 is 17 amino acids long. V was trimmed by 6 bases and J by 6 bases, leaving 25 bases between them. The CDR3 region has the DNA TGTGCCAGCAGCCGACTTATTCTTGGGGGCGGTCAGGATACGCAGTATTTT. Its translation: CASSRLILGGGQDTQYF.

CDR3 protein: CASSPTEREGLDTQYF. The CDR3 coding sequence is TGTGCCAGCAGCCCCACGGAGCGGGAGGGCTTGGATACGCAGTATTTT. The J gene is TRBJ2-3, the V gene TRBV7-9; 10 bases fit TRBD2. V lost 5 bases to trimming and J lost 6 bases; unmatched junction nucleotides: 11. This CDR3 contains 16 residues. Germline CDR1 reads SEHNR; CDR2 reads FQNEAQ (reference sequence).

The chain joins TRBV2 to TRBJ1-1, with a tentative D call TRBD1 (5 bases). The CDR3 has 14 amino acids. Looked up from germline, CDR1 is SNHLY and CDR2 is FYNNEI. Deletions cut 1 base from V and 3 bases from J, with 9 bases between. In DNA form, the CDR3 reads TGTGCCAGCAGTGAAGACCGGGGGTACACTGAAGCTTTCTTT. Protein sequence: CASSEDRGYTEAFF.

The chain uses TRBV4-2 and TRBJ1-6; D is undetermined. Germline CDR1 reads LGHNA; CDR2 reads YNFKEQ. Trimming removed 0 bases at V and 4 bases at J, with 7 bases between. There are 15 residues in the CDR3. The CDR3, as DNA: TGTGCCAGCAGCCAAGATGAGGGATATAATTCACCCCTCCACTTT. Its protein is CASSQDEGYNSPLHF.

The table lists this clonotype with many counts. CDR3 coding DNA: TGTGCCAGCAGCTTTTTGGGACTGACATACGAGCAGTACTTC. The encoded protein is CASSFLGLTYEQYF. This chain uses TRBV7-2 with TRBJ2-7, with D perhaps matching TRBD2 (6 bases). V was shortened by 3 bases and J by 4 bases, with 13 bases between the two germline ends. Per germline, CDR1 SGHTA and CDR2 FQGNSA. The CDR3 is 14 amino acids.

The chain joins TRBV7-6 to TRBJ1-3; the D gene is possibly TRBD1 (6 bases). The CDR3 length is 20 residues. CDR1 is SGHVS, CDR2 FNYEAQ, per germline. V was trimmed by 1 base and J by 0 bases, leaving 22 bases between them. The CDR3 reads CASSLDGTPMKPVSGNTIYF. CDR3 nucleotide sequence: TGTGCCAGCAGCTTAGACGGGACACCTATGAAACCTGTCTCTGGAAACACCATATATTTT.

This sequence joins TRBV28 and TRBJ1-4; D is possibly TRBD1 (5 bases). V lost 8 bases and J lost 7, with 17 bases in between. CDR1 and CDR2 (germline): MDHEN, SYDVKM. The CDR3 totals 14 residues. The CDR3 DNA follows: TGTGCCAGCGGTGTGTTCGGGGGTGGTGAAAAACTGTTTTTT. It encodes CASGVFGGGEKLFF.

The rearrangement links TRBV5-1 to TRBJ2-3, with D uncertain. Germline CDR1 and CDR2: SGHRS and YFSETQ. Trimming took 3 bases from V and 6 from J, leaving 20 bases between them. The CDR3 has 16 residues. CDR3 amino acids: CASSSRTSTQADTQYF. The CDR3 DNA reads as TGCGCCAGCAGCTCCAGAACTTCCACTCAAGCGGATACGCAGTATTTT.

The chain's CDR3 is CASSPERPNTGELFF. CDR3 bases: TGTGCCAGCAGCCCAGAACGGCCGAACACCGGGGAGCTGTTTTTT. The V call is TRBV28, the J call TRBJ2-2; D is uncertain. The CDR3 runs to 15 residues. Per germline, CDR1 MDHEN and CDR2 SYDVKM. The ends were cut back, 6 bases at V and 0 bases at J, with 11 bases in the middle.

J is TRBJ2-3 and V is TRBV4-1, with TRBD2 matching over 11 bases. CDR1 is MGHRA, CDR2 YSYEKL, per germline. The V and J ends lost 0 bases and 8 bases, in that order; junction bases with no gene match: 10. The CDR3 contains 17 residues. CDR3 in amino acids: CASSQDPGTSGGGTQYF. CDR3 DNA sequence: TGCGCCAGCAGCCAAGACCCAGGGACTAGCGGCGGGGGTACGCAGTATTTT.

The CDR3 spells CASSKTGATSYEQYF. The CDR3 nucleotides read TGTGCCAGCAGTAAAACAGGGGCCACCTCCTACGAGCAGTACTTC. V and J are TRBV2 and TRBJ2-7; 7 nucleotides match TRBD1. Per germline, CDR1 SNHLY and CDR2 FYNNEI. The junction had 7 bases not matched to a gene; V was cut back by 5 bases and J by 0 bases. The CDR3 totals 15 residues.

The chain has TRBV19 and TRBJ2-1; tentative D call: TRBD2 (6 bases). Trimming removed 7 bases at V and 6 bases at J, with 19 bases between. Germline-derived CDR1 and CDR2 are LNHDA and SQIVND (reference sequence). The CDR3 is 15 residues long. The CDR3 is CASIASAGRGNEQFF. For the CDR3, the DNA is TGTGCCAGTATTGCAAGCGCCGGGAGAGGCAATGAGCAGTTCTTC.